What follows are 17 T cell receptor beta chains derived from one specimen sequenced in a study of cytomegalovirus exposure and HLA in healthy donors. PCR involved 60 Vbeta and 13 Jbeta primers. Measured with immunoSEQ multiplex PCR; TCRdb has only the in-frame clones, and not every one. The top ten clones hold approximately 2.9% of a sample with 75,000 to 95,000 clones, 69% of them seen once. The sample comprised PBMCs. The receptors stem from a man in his forties or fifties in good health and CMV-seronegative.

This clone has just a few counts. The chain uses TRBV5-4 and TRBJ2-5; D may be TRBD1 (6 bases). Trimming pared 0 bases from V and 1 base from J, leaving 13 bases between. The CDR3 consists of 16 residues. The germline gives CDR1 SGHNT, CDR2 YYREEE (reference sequence). The CDR3 sequence is CASSLEGTRTQETQYF. The DNA for the CDR3 is TGTGCCAGCAGCTTGGAAGGGACACGAACCCAAGAGACCCAGTACTTC.

The chain uses TRBV6-1 and TRBJ1-5, with D uncertain. Germline V gene data show CDR1 as MNHNS and CDR2 as SASEGT. The V gene lost 3 bases and the J gene lost 4 bases, with 4 bases spanning the gap. This CDR3 is built from 12 residues. The CDR3 region is CASSDPNQPQHF. The CDR3 coding sequence is TGTGCCAGCAGTGATCCTAATCAGCCCCAGCATTTT.

The chain recombines TRBV7-9 with TRBJ2-7; 9 bases fit TRBD2. V lost 6 bases, J lost 6 bases, and 3 bases stayed unmatched. The CDR3 covers 12 residues. The germline CDR1 and CDR2 sequences are SEHNR and FQNEAQ (reference sequence). CDR3 residues: CASRGLAGEQYF. CDR3 in DNA: TGTGCCAGCAGGGGACTAGCCGGCGAGCAGTACTTC.

V usage is TRBV5-4 and J usage is TRBJ2-3; D perhaps matches TRBD2 (5 bases). The CDR3 length is 16 residues. The germline V gene encodes CDR1 SGHNT and CDR2 YYREEE (reference sequence). The V end lost 4 bases, the J end lost 1 base, and 16 bases lay between the germline ends. The DNA for the CDR3 is TGTGCCAGCAGCCGTGTGGGAGATGGCCGCACAGATACGCAGTATTTT. It encodes CASSRVGDGRTDTQYF.

J is TRBJ2-7 and V is TRBV28; D is possibly TRBD2 (6 bases). The germline gives CDR1 MDHEN, CDR2 SYDVKM. The CDR3 spans 16 residues. V lost 1 base to trimming and J lost 0 bases, with 13 bases between them. CDR3 bases: TGTGCCAGCAGTTTATCAGGCGGGACTTACTCCTACGAGCAGTACTTC. Its protein product is CASSLSGGTYSYEQYF. The whole variable domain, remainder taken from reference TRBV28 and TRBJ2-7, is DVKVTQSSRYLVKRTGEKVFLECVQDMDHENMFWYRQDPGLGLRLIYFSYDVKMKEKGDIPEGYSVSREKKERFSLILESASTNQTSMYLCASSLSGGTYSYEQYFGPGTRLTVT.

V and J are TRBV11-1 and TRBJ2-1; TRBD2 aligns across 8 bases. Germline V gives CDR1 SGHAT, CDR2 FQDESV (reference sequence). CDR3 length: 15 residues. J gave up 4 bases and V 3 bases, and 5 bases lay outside the gene matches. CDR3 DNA sequence: TGTGCCAGCAGCTTCGCGGGGGGACCTTACAATGAGCAGTTCTTC. Translating it yields CASSFAGGPYNEQFF.

V gene TRBV4-3 combines with J gene TRBJ1-4, with unresolved D. V was pared by 0 bases and J by 5 bases, with 10 bases between. The CDR3 is made up of 15 amino acids. Germline loops: CDR1 LGHNA, CDR2 YSLEER. CDR3 nucleotides: TGCGCCAGCAGCCAAGATCGCTACAGAAATGAAAAACTGTTTTTT. Protein: CASSQDRYRNEKLFF.

V usage is TRBV6-1 and J usage is TRBJ1-1; D gene unclear. Trimming took off 0 bases at V and 8 bases at J, with 13 bases between the two ends. Germline CDR1 is MNHNS and CDR2 is SASEGT. This CDR3 region has 14 residues. CDR3 in amino acids: CASSEALAAGEAFF. The CDR3 nucleotides are TGTGCCAGCAGTGAAGCGCTTGCGGCGGGGGAAGCTTTCTTT.

CDR3 in amino acids: CASRQGSGPYEQYV. In DNA, the CDR3 is TGTGCCAGCAGGCAAGGTAGCGGACCCTACGAGCAGTACGTC. The chain links TRBV6-6 to TRBJ2-7, with D tentatively TRBD2 (6 bases). The germline CDR1 and CDR2 sequences are MNHNY and SVGAGI (reference sequence). The CDR3 extends over 14 amino acids. The germline V and J ends were trimmed by 6 bases and 2 bases, with 14 bases remaining between them.

The chain is built from TRBV11-2 and TRBJ1-5; D possibly corresponds to TRBD1 (5 bases). This CDR3 contains 15 residues. The V end lost 0 bases, the J end lost 7 bases, and 13 bases lay between the germline ends. Germline assignment: CDR1 SGHAT and CDR2 FQNNGV. The CDR3 DNA reads TGTGCCAGCAGCTTAGATCGGGCAGGGAGGCAGCCCCAGCATTTT. Amino acid sequence: CASSLDRAGRQPQHF.

In this sample, this clone turned up a few times. A much larger clone sits a single nucleotide away, making a read error possible. V gene TRBV29-1 combines with J gene TRBJ1-1, with a possible D match to TRBD1 (5 bases). The germline gives CDR1 SQVTM, CDR2 ANQGSEA. V lost 3 bases to trimming and J lost 3 bases, with 8 bases between them. The CDR3 totals 12 residues. In DNA form, the CDR3 reads TGCAGCGTTGACGAAGGGGACACTGAAGCTTTCTTT. Translation: CSVDEGDTEAFF.

The table lists this clone with a few counts. This chain links TRBV6-1 with TRBJ1-4, with 10 bases lining up with TRBD1. Germline V gene data show CDR1 as MNHNS and CDR2 as SASEGT. J was trimmed by 6 bases and V by 6 bases; bases with no gene match: 4. The CDR3 runs 14 residues. This CDR3 reads CASRRTGGDEKLFF. The CDR3 nucleotides read TGTGCCAGCAGGAGGACAGGGGGAGATGAAAAACTGTTTTTT.

J is TRBJ2-3 and V is TRBV5-4; no clear D gene. The CDR3 consists of 14 residues. Germline V gene sequence: CDR1 SGHNT, CDR2 YYREEE (reference sequence). With 0 bases removed from V and 6 bases from J, the gap between germline ends came to 11 bases. The CDR3 sequence is CASSLDSTVDTQYF. The CDR3, as DNA: TGTGCCAGCAGCTTGGACTCGACTGTGGATACGCAGTATTTT. Full variable domain (rest looked up from reference TRBV5-4 and TRBJ2-3): ETGVTQSPTHLIKTRGQQVTLRCSSQSGHNTVSWYQQALGQGPQFIFQYYREEENGRGNFPPRFSGLQFPNYSSELNVNALELDDSALYLCASSLDSTVDTQYFGPGTRLTVL.

This clone has just a few counts. The rearrangement joins TRBV2 to TRBJ1-1, with D unresolved. V dropped 7 bases and J dropped 1 base, with 10 bases sitting between them. Per the germline V gene, CDR1 is SNHLY and CDR2 is FYNNEI. CDR3 length: 13 amino acids. Here the CDR3 DNA reads TGTGCCAGCACCTTGGGAGGGAACACTGAAGCTTTCTTT. It is translated as CASTLGGNTEAFF.

The chain couples TRBV11-3 to TRBJ2-6; unclear D gene. Trimming took 8 bases from V and 4 from J, leaving 6 bases between them. The CDR3 is 12 residues long. Germline CDR1 is SGHNT and CDR2 is YENEEA. CDR3 amino acids: CASARGANVLTF. The CDR3 DNA follows: TGTGCCAGCGCCCGGGGGGCCAACGTCCTGACTTTC.

This rearrangement joins TRBV27 to TRBJ1-3, with 9 positions matching TRBD1. CDR1 is MNHEY, CDR2 SMNVEV, per germline (reference sequence). This CDR3 spans 15 amino acids. With 4 bases clipped from V and 3 bases from J, the junction kept 4 bases outside the gene matches. The CDR3 sequence is CASSSWGQGGNTIYF. The CDR3 DNA reads TGTGCCAGCAGTTCGTGGGGACAGGGTGGAAACACCATATATTTT.

This sequence joins TRBV11-2 and TRBJ2-5; D not certain. Trimming removed 1 base at V and 5 bases at J, with 17 bases between. Germline loops: CDR1 SGHAT, CDR2 FQNNGV. The CDR3 extends over 16 amino acids. The CDR3 DNA is TGTGCCAGCAGCTTAGGGATGCTTTACTCGGAGGAGACCCAGTACTTC. This codes for CASSLGMLYSEETQYF.